This T cell receptor (beta chain) emerged from a study of T-cell reconstitution after alpha-beta-depleted transplantation in children. This sample's TCRbeta library carried unique molecular identifier barcodes. TCRdb used MiXCR to reprocess the PCR reads, holding one entry per CDR3 protein. This table has hundreds of thousands of distinct CDR3 sequences, roughly 8.2% appearing once. This clonotype was observed many times. Its antigen remains unknown. The length of the CDR3 is 17 residues. Germline loops: CDR1 SNHLY, CDR2 FYNNEI. V lost 6 bases to trimming and J lost 6 bases, with 26 bases between them. Study observations and caveats: After transplant, at about two months, alpha-beta T cells were reportedly derived from several hundred expanded graft clones.

This TCR was sampled from a male patient between 10 and 17 years old who had a stem cell transplant for acute lymphoblastic leukemia, so the T cells may come from the graft donor. The sequencing used PBMCs, mostly from graft donor cells, collected 180 days after TCRalphabeta/CD19-depleted stem cell transplant. The V and J genes are TRBV2 and TRBJ1-2, with TRBD1 as a possible D gene (5 bases). The CDR3: CASREKGPLQIFNGYTF. In nucleotides, the CDR3 is TGTGCCAGCAGAGAGAAGGGGCCATTGCAAATTTTCAATGGCTACACCTTC.